The rows below give T cell receptor beta chains drawn from one sample of a study of blood T cell repertoires in COVID-19. Some clones are missing from TCRdb's copy, which holds only in-frame ones; the method was immunoSEQ multiplex PCR. The sample carries under 250,000 clones, 90% to 95% recorded once. The source material was peripheral blood. The receptors come from a man aged 30 to 39 with acute or convalescent COVID-19. Each CDR3 is given with its conserved first and last residue.

TRBJ1-1 | TRBV6-5 | CASRVTGGNTEAFF
TRBJ2-2 | TRBV29-1 | CSVAGVGGSVIAGELFF
TRBJ2-1 | TRBV19 | CASSPRGQGNEQFF
TRBJ2-2 | TRBV9 | CASSGRGTGALTGELFF
TRBJ2-7 | TRBV15 | CATSSRTGGSYEQYF
TRBJ1-3 | TRBV19 | CASNRLVPPGNTIYF
TRBJ1-2 | TRBV27 | CASSKQGLRDYGYTF
TRBJ1-3 | TRBV28 | CASSYRAPGNTIYF
TRBJ2-3 | TRBV5-1 | CASSATSDYTDTQYF
TRBJ1-1 | TRBV7-6 | CASSSQGGRLNTEAFF